A single TCR beta chain is shown here with its context. The sample originates from a study of blood T cell repertoires in COVID-19. Study overall: Spain, Italy and the United States supplied samples that represented acute and convalescent COVID-19.

Seattle researchers signed up patients amid active infection and tracked them longitudinally. V dropped 6 bases and J dropped 0 bases, with 15 bases sitting between them. Per the germline V gene, CDR1 is LGHNA and CDR2 is YNFKEQ. CDR3 size: 16 residues. TCRdb's table, derived via immunoSEQ multiplex PCR, lists solely in-frame clones and lacks some. This table has about 89,000 clones, about 83% appearing once. This chain links TRBV4-2 with TRBJ1-5; D unresolved. The sample taken for sequencing was peripheral blood. This receptor was obtained from a man aged 70-80 years with COVID-19, enrolled during active disease. DNA for the CDR3: TGTGCCAGCAGGCCCGAGGAGGGAGGTAGCAATCAGCCCCAGCATTTT. Its translation: CASRPEEGGSNQPQHF.